Presented here are 21 T cell receptor beta chains from one specimen sequenced in a study of blood T cells in healthy people across ages. Alongside a J-beta primer mix, a sample-barcoded 5' primer served in a second PCR lasting about 6 to 11 cycles. Each CDR3 protein gets one entry after TCRdb re-called the 5' RACE reads with MiXCR. This sample carries about 1,800,000 distinct CDR3 sequences, roughly 27% of them seen once, and the ten largest clones take roughly 8%. The sample taken for sequencing was blood. All receptors come from a woman in her twenties or thirties in good health.

The J gene is TRBJ2-5, the V gene TRBV27, with TRBD1 as a possible D gene (7 bases). CDR3 length: 15 residues. The germline V and J ends were trimmed by 7 bases and 7 bases, with 22 bases remaining between them. Germline CDR1 reads MNHEY; CDR2 reads SMNVEV (reference sequence). The CDR3 coding sequence is TGTGCCAGCACCGTAGAGCCGACAGGGCGGGGGACCCAGTACTTC. Translation gives CASTVEPTGRGTQYF.

The genes are TRBV12-3 or TRBV12-4 and TRBJ2-4, with 9 bases that match TRBD1. CDR3 length: 21 residues. The V segment lost 1 base and the J segment 3 bases; nucleotides outside the gene matches: 19. CDR3 sequence reads: CASSLVEGDRVCIWGKNIQYF. The CDR3 DNA sequence: TGTGCCAGCAGTTTAGTTGAAGGGGACAGGGTGTGTATATGGGGCAAAAACATTCAGTACTTC.

J is TRBJ2-1 and V is TRBV10-2; 14 nucleotides align to TRBD2. The CDR3 covers 18 residues. The J segment lost 5 bases and the V segment lost 0 bases, leaving 6 bases of the junction unmatched. Germline CDR1 and CDR2: WSHSY and SAAADI. The CDR3 protein is CASSESTLGLAGDNEQFF. The CDR3 coding sequence is TGCGCCAGCAGTGAGTCGACTCTGGGACTAGCGGGGGACAATGAGCAGTTCTTC.

This clonotype was counted many times. V is TRBV6-5 and J is TRBJ2-7; D is perhaps TRBD1 or TRBD2 (6 bases each). Germline values: CDR1 MNHEY, CDR2 SVGAGI. V lost 0 bases to trimming and J lost 4 bases, with 13 bases between them. The CDR3 is 15 residues long. CDR3 DNA sequence: TGTGCCAGCAGTTACTCCCCGGGGGCCATGTACGAGCAGTACTTC. Translation gives CASSYSPGAMYEQYF.

Ten or more counts support this clonotype. The J gene is TRBJ1-2, the V gene TRBV30; D not resolved. With 0 bases removed from V and 0 bases from J, the gap between germline ends came to 5 bases. Germline V gene data show CDR1 as GTSNPN and CDR2 as SVGIG (reference sequence). The CDR3 is made up of 13 amino acids. CDR3 bases: TGTGCCTGGAGTGTAGAGGCTAACTATGGCTACACCTTC. Protein product: CAWSVEANYGYTF.

This clonotype was recorded at least ten times. The chain recombines TRBV15 with TRBJ2-7; 7 nucleotides align to TRBD1. CDR1 is LNHNV and CDR2 is YYDKDF in the germline V gene (reference sequence). CDR3 length equals 13 residues. J gave up 2 bases and V 5 bases, and 3 bases lay outside the gene matches. This CDR3 reads CATSGQVAYEQYF. The CDR3 DNA reads TGTGCCACCAGCGGACAGGTTGCCTACGAGCAGTACTTC.

V usage is TRBV11-2 and J usage is TRBJ2-7, with 10 bases aligning to TRBD1. Germline V lookup: CDR1 SGHAT, CDR2 FQNNGV. Unmatched junction bases numbered 7, after V lost 2 bases and J lost 9 bases. The CDR3 loop spans 14 amino acids. The DNA for the CDR3 is TGTGCCAGCAGCTTATACGGGACAGGGGCCGTGCAGTACTTC. It specifies CASSLYGTGAVQYF.

The gene calls are TRBV6-6 and TRBJ2-7; 7 nucleotides line up with TRBD1. Germline V gene data show CDR1 as MNHNY and CDR2 as SVGAGI (reference sequence). Unmatched junction bases numbered 8, after V lost 6 bases and J lost 0 bases. This CDR3 spans 15 amino acids. CDR3 sequence: CASRRQGDGSYEQYF. Here the CDR3 DNA reads TGTGCCAGCAGACGACAGGGTGATGGCTCCTACGAGCAGTACTTC.

This clonotype was recorded a few times. The chain joins TRBV9 to TRBJ2-3; 9 bases fit TRBD2. The CDR3 loop spans 16 amino acids. Germline lookup yields CDR1 SGDLS and CDR2 YYNGEE. Trimming removed 0 bases from V and 4 bases from J; junction bases left unmatched: 6. CDR3 sequence (DNA): TGTGCCAGCAGCGTAGGGGCGGGAGGGCCCTCAGATACGCAGTATTTT. This encodes CASSVGAGGPSDTQYF.

This clonotype came up many times. The J gene is TRBJ2-5, the V gene TRBV28; D call uncertain. This CDR3 comprises 13 residues. V shed 7 bases and J shed 1 base, with 10 bases lying between them. The V gene's germline CDR1 is MDHEN and CDR2 SYDVKM. CDR3 nucleotide sequence: TGTGCCAGCAACGAGCGCCTCCAAGAGACCCAGTACTTC. The encoded protein is CASNERLQETQYF.

The chain is built from TRBV6-1 and TRBJ2-1; 7 bases agree with TRBD1. Germline V gives CDR1 MNHNS, CDR2 SASEGT. This CDR3 spans 15 amino acids. V dropped 6 bases and J dropped 4; count of bases not matched to a gene: 9. CDR3: CASRKRDSAYNEQFF. The CDR3 DNA sequence: TGTGCCAGCAGGAAACGGGACAGTGCATACAATGAGCAGTTCTTC.

This chain joins TRBV20-1 and TRBJ1-5; a weak D match, TRBD1 (5 bases). The germline CDR1 and CDR2 sequences are DFQATT and SNEGSKA (reference sequence). Between the trimmed V and J ends, which lost 6 bases and 1 base, there was a span of 13 bases. The CDR3 has 14 residues. This CDR3 is CSALVGASNQPQHF. The CDR3 bases are TGCAGTGCCCTGGTCGGGGCGAGCAATCAGCCCCAGCATTTT.

This rearrangement joins TRBV6-5 to TRBJ2-3; D remains ambiguous. The CDR3 length is 16 residues. Germline V gives CDR1 MNHEY, CDR2 SVGAGI. The V end lost 0 bases, the J end lost 3 bases, and 13 bases lay between the germline ends. Here the CDR3 reads CASSYSTWRYTDTQYF. CDR3 sequence (DNA): TGTGCCAGCAGTTACTCAACTTGGCGGTATACAGATACGCAGTATTTT.

This clonotype was found many times. CDR3 in DNA: TGTGCCGTGGGGGGCGAGCAGTACTTC. Translating it yields CAVGGEQYF. The rearrangement uses TRBV10-3 and TRBJ2-7; perhaps TRBD2 as D (6 bases). The CDR3 extends over 9 amino acids. CDR1 is ENHRY and CDR2 is SYGVKD in the germline V gene. With 11 bases removed from V and 6 bases from J, the gap between germline ends came to 8 bases.

This sequence joins TRBV7-2 and TRBJ1-1; D is unresolved. Trimming removed 3 bases at V and 3 bases at J, with 8 bases between. Germline V CDR1 and CDR2: SGHTA, FQGNSA. This CDR3 region has 13 residues. The CDR3 DNA sequence: TGTGCCAGCAGCTTCCGCGGTCACACTGAAGCTTTCTTT. Encoded protein: CASSFRGHTEAFF.

This clonotype was detected only a few times. The chain carries TRBV2 and TRBJ2-7; the D gene is possibly TRBD1 (5 bases). Germline V CDR1 and CDR2: SNHLY, FYNNEI. This CDR3 contains 13 residues. V was trimmed by 11 bases and J by 2 bases, leaving 16 bases between them. CDR3 DNA sequence: TGTGCCGGACATGGATTAGATGCCTACGAGCAGTACTTC. Translating it yields CAGHGLDAYEQYF.

As to this clonotype: Just one base apart from a much larger clone, this may be a read error. V is TRBV7-2 and J is TRBJ2-1, with 7 bases fitting TRBD2. This CDR3 has 14 residues. Per the germline V gene, CDR1 is SGHTA and CDR2 is FQGNSA. Here the CDR3 DNA reads TGTGCCAGCAGCTTGGAGACTAGCAGAAATGGGCAGTTCTTC. Protein: CASSLETSRNGQFF.

The chain joins TRBV9 to TRBJ1-6; D call uncertain. CDR1 is SGDLS, CDR2 YYNGEE, per germline. V gave up 4 bases and J gave up 8 bases, with 10 bases separating them. This CDR3 region has 13 residues. The CDR3 protein is CASSLTSDSPLHF. The CDR3 bases are TGTGCCAGCAGCCTCACCTCGGATTCACCCCTCCACTTT. Full variable domain (missing parts from reference TRBV9 and TRBJ1-6): DSGVTQTPKHLITATGQRVTLRCSPRSGDLSVYWYQQSLDQGLQFLIQYYNGEERAKGNILERFSAQQFPDLHSELNLSSLELGDSALYFCASSLTSDSPLHFGNGTRLTVT.

This clonotype was seen a single time. The CDR3 protein is CATSDDVGQGLQETQYF. The CDR3 DNA reads TGTGCCACCAGTGATGATGTGGGGCAGGGCCTTCAAGAGACCCAGTACTTC. The chain has TRBV24-1 and TRBJ2-5; a possible D gene is TRBD1 (5 bases). Germline V CDR1 and CDR2: KGHDR, SFDVKD. This CDR3 contains 17 residues. Between the trimmed V and J ends, which lost 3 bases and 2 bases, there was a span of 18 bases.

This clonotype came up many times. V is TRBV10-3 and J is TRBJ2-7; D might be TRBD1 (6 bases). CDR3 length: 13 residues. V lost 8 bases, J lost 3 bases, and 14 bases lay in between. Germline V gene data show CDR1 as ENHRY and CDR2 as SYGVKD. The CDR3, as DNA: TGTGCCATCGGGGCAGGGGACGACTACGAGCAGTACTTC. Protein: CAIGAGDDYEQYF.

This clonotype showed up many times. Compared with germline, one end of the junction differs, possibly owing to a read error. This chain connects TRBV28 to TRBJ2-3, with a weak D call TRBD2 (5 bases). The germline V gene has CDR1 MDHEN and CDR2 SYDVKM. This CDR3 comprises 11 residues. The CDR3 DNA sequence: TGCAGCGGCCGTTCCACAGATACGCAGTATTTT. This encodes CSGRSTDTQYF.